These T cell receptor beta chains were read from a single sample in a study of T cell responses to AZD1222 COVID-19 vaccine. Clones were sequenced by immunoSEQ multiplex PCR, and TCRdb holds only the in-frame ones, with some missing. The sample holds more than 150,000 clones, about 87% seen once. Sequencing was performed on peripheral blood, taken on day 0 of MenACWY control vaccination. These receptors were obtained from an adult in good health. CDR3s include the opening cysteine and the closing phenylalanine or tryptophan. Fields, in order: V gene, J gene, clone size, D gene, CDR3 DNA, CDR3 protein. A D gene is named only where the DNA matches it firmly. Clone size appears in some rows only: once, few, many, or a class for an expanded clone.

v_call: TRBV29-1
j_call: TRBJ2-1
clone_size: .
d_call: .
cdr3_nt: TGCAGCGTTTCTATTTCCTACAATGAGCAGTTCTTC
cdr3_aa: CSVSISYNEQFF

v_call: TRBV6-1
j_call: TRBJ2-7
clone_size: .
d_call: TRBD1
cdr3_nt: TGTGCCAGCAGTGAAGGGGGGACAGGGGTCTACGAGCAGTACTTC
cdr3_aa: CASSEGGTGVYEQYF

v_call: TRBV29-1
j_call: TRBJ2-7
clone_size: .
d_call: .
cdr3_nt: TGCAGCGTTGCGGTCTCTGCTGGGGCCCCTCCTGGCGAGCAGTACTTC
cdr3_aa: CSVAVSAGAPPGEQYF

v_call: TRBV7-5
j_call: TRBJ2-2
clone_size: once
d_call: .
cdr3_nt: TGTGCCAGAAGCCCCGGAGGCGGCGGCGACACCGGGGAGCTGTTTTTT
cdr3_aa: CARSPGGGGDTGELFF

v_call: TRBV3-1/TRBV3-2
j_call: TRBJ2-7
clone_size: .
d_call: TRBD2
cdr3_nt: TGTGCCAGCAGCCAGGCCGACACTAGCGCGGGGGGCGAGCAGTACTTC
cdr3_aa: CASSQADTSAGGEQYF

v_call: TRBV6-5
j_call: TRBJ1-1
clone_size: .
d_call: .
cdr3_nt: TGTGCCAGCAGTTACAAGCCAGGGGCAGACAACACTGAAGCTTTCTTT
cdr3_aa: CASSYKPGADNTEAFF

v_call: TRBV6-5
j_call: TRBJ2-1
clone_size: .
d_call: .
cdr3_nt: TGTGCCAGCAGTTTAACTTCGGGCCCCTACAATGAGCAGTTCTTC
cdr3_aa: CASSLTSGPYNEQFF

v_call: TRBV13
j_call: TRBJ2-7
clone_size: .
d_call: TRBD1
cdr3_nt: TGTGCCAGCAGCTTAGGGGGACAGGGGAATTACGAGCAGTACTTC
cdr3_aa: CASSLGGQGNYEQYF

v_call: TRBV4-2
j_call: TRBJ2-7
clone_size: .
d_call: .
cdr3_nt: TGTGCCAGCAGCCAAGAATCTGTGACAGGTTATGCCTACGAGCAGTACTTC
cdr3_aa: CASSQESVTGYAYEQYF

v_call: TRBV3-1/TRBV3-2
j_call: TRBJ2-3
clone_size: once
d_call: TRBD2
cdr3_nt: TGTGCCAGCAGCCAAGCTCCCCTACTAGCGGGGGGTACTACCTTCACAGATACGCAGTATTTT
cdr3_aa: CASSQAPLLAGGTTFTDTQYF

v_call: TRBV7-9
j_call: TRBJ2-1
clone_size: .
d_call: .
cdr3_nt: TGTGCCAGCAGCCCAGGGGGGGCCAGCAATGAGCAGTTCTTC
cdr3_aa: CASSPGGASNEQFF

v_call: TRBV19
j_call: TRBJ2-7
clone_size: .
d_call: TRBD1
cdr3_nt: TGTGCCAGTAGTGACCGGACAGGGGCGGACGAGCAGTACTTC
cdr3_aa: CASSDRTGADEQYF

v_call: TRBV19
j_call: TRBJ1-1
clone_size: .
d_call: .
cdr3_nt: TGTGCCAGTAGTATTCGCAGGGGCGAAGCTTTCTTT
cdr3_aa: CASSIRRGEAFF

v_call: TRBV20-1
j_call: TRBJ2-1
clone_size: .
d_call: TRBD2
cdr3_nt: TGCAGTGCTAGTGCGCGACTAGCGGGAGAGGTTGAGCAGTTCTTC
cdr3_aa: CSASARLAGEVEQFF

v_call: TRBV21-1
j_call: TRBJ1-2
clone_size: .
d_call: .
cdr3_nt: TGTGACCGGGGGGATGGCTACACCTTC
cdr3_aa: CDRGDGYTF

v_call: TRBV6-2/TRBV6-3
j_call: TRBJ1-1
clone_size: .
d_call: .
cdr3_nt: TGTGCCAGCAGTATCCGGGACACTTTCACTGAAGCTTTCTTT
cdr3_aa: CASSIRDTFTEAFF

v_call: TRBV12-3/TRBV12-4
j_call: TRBJ2-7
clone_size: .
d_call: .
cdr3_nt: TGTGCCAGCAGTTTGAGGGAGGCTTACGAGCAGTACTTC
cdr3_aa: CASSLREAYEQYF

v_call: TRBV15
j_call: TRBJ2-1
clone_size: .
d_call: .
cdr3_nt: TGTGCCACCAGCAGAGGAGGTGATGAGCAGTTCTTC
cdr3_aa: CATSRGGDEQFF

v_call: TRBV7-9
j_call: TRBJ2-2
clone_size: .
d_call: TRBD2
cdr3_nt: TGTGCCAGCAGCATCCCTAGCGGGAGTGGCACCGGGGAGCTGTTTTTT
cdr3_aa: CASSIPSGSGTGELFF

v_call: TRBV29-1
j_call: TRBJ1-5
clone_size: .
d_call: .
cdr3_nt: TGCAGCGTTGGTGCAGTTGGGCTTAGCAATCAGCCCCAGCATTTT
cdr3_aa: CSVGAVGLSNQPQHF

v_call: TRBV7-3
j_call: TRBJ2-2
clone_size: .
d_call: TRBD2
cdr3_nt: TGTGCCAGCAGCTTACGTAACCCTAGCGGAGTGAACACCGGGGAGCTGTTTTTT
cdr3_aa: CASSLRNPSGVNTGELFF

v_call: TRBV19
j_call: TRBJ2-7
clone_size: once
d_call: TRBD1
cdr3_nt: TGTGCCAGTAGTAGGGACAGGGGCTACGAGCAGTACTTC
cdr3_aa: CASSRDRGYEQYF

v_call: TRBV7-9
j_call: TRBJ1-2
clone_size: once
d_call: .
cdr3_nt: TGTGCCAGCAGCTCACCTCGAGCCGGGTCAGAGGTCTATGGCTACACCTTC
cdr3_aa: CASSSPRAGSEVYGYTF

v_call: TRBV15
j_call: TRBJ1-3
clone_size: once
d_call: .
cdr3_nt: TGTGCCACCAGCAGAGATCATTTGGTCTCGGGAAACACCATATATTTT
cdr3_aa: CATSRDHLVSGNTIYF

v_call: TRBV28
j_call: TRBJ1-5
clone_size: .
d_call: .
cdr3_nt: TGTGCCAGCAGTTCCGGACGCAATCAGCCCCAGCATTTT
cdr3_aa: CASSSGRNQPQHF

v_call: TRBV5-1
j_call: TRBJ2-3
clone_size: .
d_call: .
cdr3_nt: TGCGCCACTACAGGTCCCCTTAGCACAGATACGCAGTATTTT
cdr3_aa: CATTGPLSTDTQYF

v_call: TRBV30
j_call: TRBJ2-7
clone_size: .
d_call: .
cdr3_nt: TGTGCCTGGGGGCTTGGGGATTCCTACGAGCAGTACTTC
cdr3_aa: CAWGLGDSYEQYF

v_call: TRBV28
j_call: TRBJ1-6
clone_size: .
d_call: TRBD1
cdr3_nt: TGTGCCAGCAGCCTACCGGGACAGGGCATTCGATCACCCCTCCACTTT
cdr3_aa: CASSLPGQGIRSPLHF

v_call: TRBV7-2
j_call: TRBJ1-3
clone_size: .
d_call: .
cdr3_nt: TGTGCCAGCACCCGGACCAGCTCTGGAAACACCATATATTTT
cdr3_aa: CASTRTSSGNTIYF

v_call: TRBV7-9
j_call: TRBJ1-2
clone_size: .
d_call: .
cdr3_nt: TGTGCCAGCAGCTTAGAGCAAAGGGGCTACACCTTC
cdr3_aa: CASSLEQRGYTF

v_call: TRBV7-6
j_call: TRBJ1-4
clone_size: .
d_call: .
cdr3_nt: TGTGCCAGCAGCTTAGTGACAGCGGTTAATGAAAAACTGTTTTTT
cdr3_aa: CASSLVTAVNEKLFF

v_call: TRBV19
j_call: TRBJ1-2
clone_size: .
d_call: .
cdr3_nt: TGTGCCAGTAGTATGGTCTCAGATCGCTATGGCTACACCTTC
cdr3_aa: CASSMVSDRYGYTF

v_call: TRBV21-1
j_call: TRBJ1-2
clone_size: .
d_call: .
cdr3_nt: .
cdr3_aa: CASSKDVGLGTNYGYTF

v_call: TRBV2
j_call: TRBJ1-4
clone_size: .
d_call: TRBD1
cdr3_nt: TGTGCCAGCAGTGAATGGTCGGGACAGAATGAAAAACTGTTTTTT
cdr3_aa: CASSEWSGQNEKLFF

v_call: TRBV9
j_call: TRBJ2-7
clone_size: .
d_call: .
cdr3_nt: TGTGCCAGCAGCTCCGGGACTTCCTACGAGCAGTACTTC
cdr3_aa: CASSSGTSYEQYF

v_call: TRBV29-1
j_call: TRBJ2-1
clone_size: once
d_call: .
cdr3_nt: TGCAGCGTTGAAGACAACGTAAGGTTCTTC
cdr3_aa: CSVEDNVRFF

v_call: TRBV12-3/TRBV12-4
j_call: TRBJ2-7
clone_size: .
d_call: .
cdr3_nt: TGTGCCAGCAGTTTGGGGACGGTCTACGAGCAGTACTTC
cdr3_aa: CASSLGTVYEQYF

v_call: TRBV4-2
j_call: TRBJ2-4
clone_size: .
d_call: .
cdr3_nt: TGTGCCAGCAGCCCCTCGGAAAACATTCAGTACTTC
cdr3_aa: CASSPSENIQYF

v_call: TRBV12-3/TRBV12-4
j_call: TRBJ1-1
clone_size: .
d_call: .
cdr3_nt: TGTGCCAGCAGTTTAGCTGGGCCTGCTTTCTTT
cdr3_aa: CASSLAGPAFF

v_call: TRBV27
j_call: TRBJ1-5
clone_size: .
d_call: .
cdr3_nt: TGTGCCAGCAGCAAGGGTCCGGGGTCTCATCAGCCCCAGCATTTT
cdr3_aa: CASSKGPGSHQPQHF

v_call: TRBV18
j_call: TRBJ1-3
clone_size: few
d_call: .
cdr3_nt: TGTGCCAGCTCACCACGTGAAGGAAACACCATATATTTT
cdr3_aa: CASSPREGNTIYF

v_call: TRBV2
j_call: TRBJ1-5
clone_size: once
d_call: .
cdr3_nt: TGTGCCAGCAGGACAGACGTAGATCAGCCCCAGCATTTT
cdr3_aa: CASRTDVDQPQHF

v_call: TRBV10-2
j_call: TRBJ1-6
clone_size: .
d_call: TRBD1
cdr3_nt: TGCGCCAGCAGCCGGACAGGGCCGAGAAATAATTCACCCCTCCACTTT
cdr3_aa: CASSRTGPRNNSPLHF

v_call: TRBV3-1/TRBV3-2
j_call: TRBJ1-5
clone_size: .
d_call: .
cdr3_nt: TGTGCCAGCAGCCTGGGGGGGCAAGTAAACAATCAGCCCCAGCATTTT
cdr3_aa: CASSLGGQVNNQPQHF